A single sample is the source of the 26 T cell receptor beta chains below, sequenced in a study of CD8+ T cells in alopecia areata. The authors extracted RNA and reverse transcribed it into cDNA as the sequencing template. The repertoire was sequenced with immunoSEQ multiplex PCR; TCRdb's copy has only in-frame clones and lacks some. The sample includes some 200,000 clones, more than 55% of them seen just once. Treatment here: oral pan-JAK inhibitor, 5-10 mg twice daily. The sample in question was CD4+ T cells sorted from blood, obtained at week 4, from a patient treated with tofacitinib. All receptors derive from a human donor with alopecia areata.

The chain employs TRBV9 and TRBJ2-5; the match to TRBD2 covers 13 bases. CDR3 length equals 18 residues. Germline-derived CDR1 and CDR2 are SGDLS and YYNGEE. Trimming took 3 bases from V and 4 from J; bases not matched to a gene: 12. This chain's CDR3 is CASSAGLAGAVTIETQYF. CDR3 nucleotides: TGTGCCAGCAGCGCCGGACTAGCGGGGGCGGTCACAATAGAGACCCAGTACTTC.

This clone was seen a handful of times. This same CDR3 is encoded by further DNA sequences in the sample. This sequence joins TRBV29-1 and TRBJ2-3; no clear D. V shed 3 bases and J shed 3 bases, with 7 bases lying between them. Per germline, CDR1 SQVTM and CDR2 ANQGSEA. This CDR3 is built from 12 residues. CDR3 DNA: TGCAGCGTTGACGGAGTTACAGATACGCAGTATTTT. It codes for CSVDGVTDTQYF.

The J gene is TRBJ1-2, the V gene TRBV29-1; no clear D gene. Trimming removed 4 bases from V and 4 bases from J, with 13 bases in between. The CDR3 spans 13 residues. Looked up from germline, CDR1 is SQVTM and CDR2 is ANQGSEA. The CDR3 region is CSVVTREGYGYTF. CDR3 nucleotides: TGCAGCGTTGTGACTCGGGAAGGCTATGGCTACACCTTC.

Of note for this clone: This same CDR3 is encoded by further DNA sequences in the sample. This sequence joins TRBV19 and TRBJ1-6; 7 bases map to TRBD1. Germline V CDR1 and CDR2: LNHDA, SQIVND (reference sequence). The V segment lost 9 bases and the J segment 7 bases; nucleotides outside the gene matches: 6. The CDR3 extends over 13 amino acids. The CDR3 nucleotides read TGTGCCAGCCGGGACAGAGAAAATTCACCCCTCCACTTT. This translates into CASRDRENSPLHF.

This clone came up a few times. The CDR3 loop is CASSTPGSEQYF. CDR3 DNA sequence: TGCGCCAGCAGCACCCCAGGGAGTGAGCAGTACTTC. The genes are TRBV5-1 and TRBJ2-7; D may correspond to TRBD1 or TRBD2 (5 bases each). The V end lost 4 bases, the J end lost 7 bases, and 12 bases lay between the germline ends. The CDR3 covers 12 residues. Germline CDR1 reads SGHRS; CDR2 reads YFSETQ.

V gene TRBV27 combines with J gene TRBJ1-4; D not resolved. The CDR3 loop spans 12 amino acids. Germline V gene sequence: CDR1 MNHEY, CDR2 SMNVEV (reference sequence). V was trimmed by 3 bases and J by 5 bases, leaving 4 bases between them. CDR3 in amino acids: CASSFLNEKLFF. In DNA form, the CDR3 reads TGTGCCAGCAGTTTCCTGAATGAAAAACTGTTTTTT.

This clone has more than one count but fewer than ten. CDR3 DNA: TGTGCCATCAGTGATTCATTTCAGCGTTACAATGAGCAGTTCTTC. Translated: CAISDSFQRYNEQFF. The rearrangement links TRBV10-3 to TRBJ2-1; D is ambiguous. The CDR3 has 15 amino acids. The V gene's germline CDR1 is ENHRY and CDR2 SYGVKD. V dropped 3 bases and J dropped 4 bases, with 13 bases sitting between them.

V is TRBV4-3 and J is TRBJ1-2, with D unclear. The ends were cut back, 4 bases at V and 0 bases at J, with 12 bases in the middle. Germline CDR1 reads LGHNA; CDR2 reads YSLEER. The CDR3 covers 15 residues. The CDR3 DNA sequence: TGCGCCAGCAGCCGCTTGGGTGAAGCTAACTATGGCTACACCTTC. Its translation: CASSRLGEANYGYTF.

This clone was counted only a few times. This chain connects TRBV29-1 to TRBJ2-3; the D gene is possibly TRBD2 (5 bases). V lost 3 bases and J lost 1, with 8 bases in between. The CDR3 is made up of 13 amino acids. The germline CDR1 and CDR2 sequences are SQVTM and ANQGSEA. Written as DNA, the CDR3 is TGCAGCGTTGACGGGGTGGGCACAGATACGCAGTATTTT. Translated, it gives CSVDGVGTDTQYF.

This chain connects TRBV7-9 to TRBJ1-2; 7 nucleotides align to TRBD1. The CDR3 covers 15 residues. Trimming at V came to 1 base and at J to 2 bases, leaving 4 bases not matched to a gene. Germline V gene lookup returns CDR1 SEHNR and CDR2 FQNEAQ (reference sequence). The chain's CDR3 is CASSLGRQGNYGYTF. For the CDR3, the DNA is TGTGCCAGCAGCTTAGGGCGACAGGGAAACTATGGCTACACCTTC.

This clone was picked up a small number of times. This chain joins TRBV7-9 and TRBJ2-6, with D hard to call. Germline CDR1 and CDR2: SEHNR and FQNEAQ (reference sequence). V was pared by 7 bases and J by 0 bases, with 4 bases between. The CDR3 is 13 amino acids. CDR3 amino acids: CASIFSGANVLTF. CDR3 coding DNA: TGTGCCAGCATTTTCTCTGGGGCCAACGTCCTGACTTTC.

This clone showed up just a few times. The chain's CDR3 is CASSLVGGGGPDTQYF. The CDR3 nucleotides are TGTGCCAGCAGCTTAGTGGGGGGAGGGGGACCAGATACGCAGTATTTT. This chain connects TRBV7-2 to TRBJ2-3, with a possible D match to TRBD2 (7 bases). V shed 1 base and J shed 4 bases, with 15 bases lying between them. CDR3 size: 16 residues. Germline lookup yields CDR1 SGHTA and CDR2 FQGNSA. The whole variable domain, filled in from reference TRBV7-2 and TRBJ2-3, reads GAGVSQSPSNKVTEKGKDVELRCDPISGHTALYWYRQSLGQGLEFLIYFQGNSAPDKSGLPSDRFSAERTGGSVSTLTIQRTQQEDSAVYLCASSLVGGGGPDTQYFGPGTRLTVL.

This clone was seen more than once but under ten times. V usage is TRBV2 and J usage is TRBJ2-3; D is undetermined. The ends were cut back, 11 bases at V and 5 bases at J, with 17 bases in the middle. The CDR3 spans 13 residues. The germline V gene has CDR1 SNHLY and CDR2 FYNNEI. The CDR3 DNA reads TGTGCCTGTCAGAGAGAGGAAGGAGATACGCAGTATTTT. Its translation is CACQREEGDTQYF.

As for this clone: Relative to the germline gene, one junction end is altered; a read error may explain this. This chain links TRBV15 with TRBJ2-5, with D perhaps TRBD1 (5 bases). This CDR3 is 11 amino acids long. The V gene's germline CDR1 is LNHNV and CDR2 YYDKDF (reference sequence). The CDR3 here is CATRREETQYF. The CDR3 DNA sequence: TGTGCCACCCGCAGGGAAGAGACCCAGTACTTC.

The rearrangement uses TRBV7-8 and TRBJ1-1; 7 bases match TRBD1. Losses at the gene ends were 1 base for V and 11 bases for J; bases not matched to a gene: 4. This CDR3 has 12 amino acids. In germline, CDR1 is SGHVS, CDR2 FQNEAQ. In DNA form, the CDR3 reads TGTGCCAGCAGCTTAGGACAGGGTGTCGCTTTCTTT. Its translation is CASSLGQGVAFF.

This clone was detected a few times. This chain connects TRBV29-1 to TRBJ2-7, with D perhaps matching TRBD1 (6 bases). Germline V gives CDR1 SQVTM, CDR2 ANQGSEA. V shed 6 bases and J shed 2 bases, with 17 bases lying between them. This CDR3 is 14 amino acids long. CDR3 sequence reads: CSVLTNRATYEQYF. The CDR3 DNA reads TGCAGCGTCCTAACAAACAGGGCCACCTACGAGCAGTACTTC.

The chain combines TRBV29-1 with TRBJ1-1, with unresolved D. Per germline, CDR1 SQVTM and CDR2 ANQGSEA. CDR3 length: 12 amino acids. Trimming stripped 8 bases from V and 0 bases from J, with 10 bases between. The chain's CDR3 is CSPGPVNTEAFF. The DNA of the CDR3 is TGCAGCCCCGGGCCGGTGAACACTGAAGCTTTCTTT.

This sequence joins TRBV30 and TRBJ2-1; 12 bases align to TRBD2. Per the germline V gene, CDR1 is GTSNPN and CDR2 is SVGIG (reference sequence). Trimming removed 3 bases from V and 4 bases from J; junction bases left unmatched: 1. The CDR3 totals 14 residues. CDR3 protein: CAWRTSGGYNEQFF. DNA for the CDR3: TGTGCCTGGAGGACTAGCGGGGGATACAATGAGCAGTTCTTC.

This clone was seen a handful of times. The J gene is TRBJ1-2, the V gene TRBV29-1; 8 bases map to TRBD1. Germline V gene lookup returns CDR1 SQVTM and CDR2 ANQGSEA. The CDR3 contains 12 residues. With V trimmed by 7 bases and J by 4 bases, 5 bases remained unmatched. The chain's CDR3 is CSGSGQAYGYTF. The CDR3 DNA reads TGCAGCGGTTCGGGACAGGCCTATGGCTACACCTTC.

The V gene is TRBV29-1, the J gene TRBJ2-4; no firm D call. V shed 4 bases and J shed 1 base, with 5 bases lying between them. Germline V gene lookup returns CDR1 SQVTM and CDR2 ANQGSEA. CDR3 length: 12 residues. The chain's CDR3 is CSVGVAKNIQYF. CDR3 coding DNA: TGCAGCGTTGGTGTCGCCAAAAACATTCAGTACTTC.

The rearrangement links TRBV4-1 to TRBJ1-5, with D unclear. The CDR3 is 16 amino acids. The germline CDR1 and CDR2 sequences are MGHRA and YSYEKL. The ends were cut back, 1 base at V and 2 bases at J, with 12 bases in the middle. CDR3 sequence: CASSQGTDGRNQPQHF. As DNA, the CDR3 is TGCGCCAGCAGCCAAGGGACGGACGGACGCAATCAGCCCCAGCATTTT.

Turning to this clone: Other DNA sequences in the sample encode the same CDR3. The chain carries TRBV7-2 and TRBJ2-3; the D is unclear. Between the trimmed V and J ends, which lost 3 bases and 0 bases, there was a span of 4 bases. The CDR3 is 13 residues long. Germline V gene sequence: CDR1 SGHTA, CDR2 FQGNSA. The CDR3 reads CASSFPSTDTQYF. The CDR3 region has the DNA TGTGCCAGCAGCTTTCCCAGCACAGATACGCAGTATTTT.

V and J are TRBV9 and TRBJ2-3; D possibly corresponds to TRBD2 (5 bases). CDR1 and CDR2 (germline): SGDLS, YYNGEE. CDR3 length equals 15 residues. V was shortened by 4 bases and J by 2 bases, with 14 bases between the two germline ends. DNA of the CDR3: TGTGCCAGCAGCCTCCGCCTCGGGGACACAGATACGCAGTATTTT. The encoded protein is CASSLRLGDTDTQYF.

The chain is built from TRBV30 and TRBJ1-6, with D possibly being TRBD1 (6 bases). Germline CDR1 is GTSNPN and CDR2 is SVGIG (reference sequence). This CDR3 region has 12 residues. The V gene lost 0 bases and the J gene lost 17 bases, with 14 bases spanning the gap. The CDR3 region has the DNA TGTGCCTGGAGTGTACCGGGGGCAGGCATCCACTTT. Protein sequence: CAWSVPGAGIHF.

This clone was counted a single time. The chain carries TRBV5-1 and TRBJ2-7, with D unresolved. Trimming stripped 2 bases from V and 2 bases from J, with 5 bases between. Germline CDR1 SGHRS, CDR2 YFSETQ. The CDR3 is 12 residues long. In nucleotides, the CDR3 is TGCGCCAGCAGCTTAACACCCTACGAGCAGTACTTC. Its translation is CASSLTPYEQYF. Combining the CDR3 with reference TRBV5-1 and TRBJ2-7 gives the whole variable domain KAGVTQTPRYLIKTRGQQVTLSCSPISGHRSVSWYQQTPGQGLQFLFEYFSETQRNKGNFPGRFSGRQFSNSRSEMNVSTLELGDSALYLCASSLTPYEQYFGPGTRLTVT.

The chain has TRBV23-1 and TRBJ2-7, with D tentatively TRBD1 or TRBD2 (5 bases each). TRBV23-1 is flagged as an ORF with uncertain function. CDR3 size: 15 residues. The V end was cut by 2 bases, the J end by 0 bases, with 11 bases between. CDR3: CASSQGGCSSYEQYF. CDR3 in DNA: TGCGCCAGCAGTCAAGGGGGTTGCTCCTCCTACGAGCAGTACTTC.